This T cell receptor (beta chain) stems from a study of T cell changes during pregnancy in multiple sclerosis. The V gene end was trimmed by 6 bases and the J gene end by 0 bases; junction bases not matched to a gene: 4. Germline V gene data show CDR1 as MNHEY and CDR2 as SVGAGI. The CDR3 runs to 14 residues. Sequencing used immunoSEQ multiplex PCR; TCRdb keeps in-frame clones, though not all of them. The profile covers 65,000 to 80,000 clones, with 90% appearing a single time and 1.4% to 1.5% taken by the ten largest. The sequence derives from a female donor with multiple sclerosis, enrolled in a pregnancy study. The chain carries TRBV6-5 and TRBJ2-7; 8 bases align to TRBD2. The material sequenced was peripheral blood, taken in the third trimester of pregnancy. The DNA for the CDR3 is TGTGCCAGCAGCCCGGGGGGGGGCTCCTACGAGCAGTACTTC. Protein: CASSPGGGSYEQYF.